This paragraph reports one T cell receptor (beta chain). As yet, its antigen is unknown. This sample was taken from a study of cytomegalovirus exposure and HLA in healthy donors. Study-level information: Around 80 million unique TCRs from HLA-typed donors were held in an early data release. Study-level results: Based on reports, TCR beta sequences accurately predicted HLA-A and HLA-B alleles for most subjects. In a later analysis, specific HLA alleles were associated with 15,000 to 20,000 TCR beta sequences at a 0.05 false discovery rate. A likely sequencing artifact accounted for one observed cluster of highly shared sequence variants.

Germline V gene data show CDR1 as SEHNR and CDR2 as FQNEAQ (reference sequence). The ends were cut back, 6 bases at V and 7 bases at J, with 16 bases in the middle. This CDR3 comprises 14 residues. In the PCR, 60 Vbeta and 13 Jbeta primers were used. Assay used: immunoSEQ multiplex PCR; TCRdb lists only in-frame clones, some missing. The table records 85,000 to 130,000 clones, roughly 79% of them present only once. Input material: PBMCs. The V gene is TRBV7-9, the J gene TRBJ1-5; possibly TRBD1 for D (6 bases). This clonotype was sampled from a man aged 60-69 years in good health and CMV-seropositive. CDR3 sequence reads: CASSFDRSAQPQHF. The CDR3 DNA reads as TGTGCCAGCAGTTTTGACAGGTCGGCACAGCCCCAGCATTTT.